This entry features one TCR beta chain sequence. The data originate from a study of CDR3 diversity in severe acne. V lost 4 bases and J lost 0; bases outside the gene matches: 5. The CDR3 consists of 18 residues. Germline loops: CDR1 LGHNA, CDR2 YNFKEQ. TCRdb itself ran the PCR reads through MiXCR, one entry per CDR3 protein. In the table there are around 85,000 distinct CDR3 sequences, approximately 49% of which are singletons. Sequencing used blood. The receptor comes from a male donor with severe acne vulgaris. This sequence joins TRBV4-2 and TRBJ2-3; 15 bases align to TRBD2. DNA of the CDR3: TGTGCCAGCAGCCTGGGACTAGCGGGGGGACTTAGCACAGATACGCAGTATTTT. This sequence encodes CASSLGLAGGLSTDTQYF.